This T cell receptor (beta chain) comes out of a study of blood T cell repertoires in COVID-19. The assay was immunoSEQ multiplex PCR, and TCRdb's table has in-frame clones only and misses some. Found here are 180,000 or so clones, almost 90% of them singletons; the top ten hold about 1.6%. Germline CDR1 is MDHEN and CDR2 is SYDVKM. The CDR3 loop spans 11 amino acids. Trimming took off 6 bases at V and 5 bases at J, with 7 bases between the two ends. V usage is TRBV28 and J usage is TRBJ1-2; D is unresolved. This sequence originates from a man between 18 and 35 years old with active or convalescent COVID-19. The sample consisted of peripheral blood. The CDR3 here is CASRLGYGYTF. CDR3 DNA sequence: TGTGCCAGCAGACTCGGGTATGGCTACACCTTC.